Listed below are T cell receptor beta chains from one sample, sequenced in a study of CD4 and CD8 cells across lung adenocarcinoma regions. MiXCR was run by TCRdb on the PCR reads, yielding one entry per CDR3 protein. The sample records tens of thousands of distinct CDR3 sequences, 40% to 50% being singletons. Sample: CD8+ T cells from the center of a lung tumor. These receptors originate from a male donor with lung adenocarcinoma. The CD4 and CD8 labels of this study may be unreliable. Each CDR3 is given with its conserved first and last residue. D genes are given only for firm matches. Clone size is shown for a subset of rows, as once, few, many or a class of expanded clone.

J | V | size | D | DNA | CDR3
TRBJ2-5 | TRBV6-1 | NA | TRBD1 | TGTGCCAGGGCGAAAGGGGGCCGAGACGCAGAGACCCAGTATTTC | CARAKGGRDAETQYF
TRBJ2-7 | TRBV6-1 | NA | TRBD1 | TGTGCCAGCAGTGAATTCTTCGGGACAGAAACTTACGAGCAGTACTTC | CASSEFFGTETYEQYF
TRBJ2-4 | TRBV6-1 | NA | NA | TGTGCCAGCAGTGAAATGACTGGCCAAAACGTTCAGTACTTT | CASSEMTGQNVQYF
TRBJ2-3 | TRBV6-1 | NA | NA | TGTGCCAGCGATGTCAAAGATACCCAGTACTTT | CASDVKDTQYF
TRBJ2-5 | TRBV6-1 | NA | TRBD1 | TGTGCGGGCATGGGCAGGGGGCGCAAAGAGACGCAGTATTTC | CAGMGRGRKETQYF
TRBJ2-5 | TRBV9 | few | NA | TGTGCCAGCAGCGTCGGTTGGTCGTGGGAGACCCAGTACTTC | CASSVGWSWETQYF
TRBJ2-7 | TRBV6-1 | NA | NA | TGTGCCAGCACCACCACCGAGGGTTACGAGCAGTACTTC | CASTTTEGYEQYF
TRBJ2-1 | TRBV6-4 | NA | NA | TGTGCCAGCAGTGAGCGGGGGCAGCGGGGAGAGCAGTTCTTC | CASSERGQRGEQFF
TRBJ2-3 | TRBV10-3 | many | TRBD1 | TGTGCCATCACTGCAGGGACAGGGAGCACAGATACGCAGTATTTT | CAITAGTGSTDTQYF
TRBJ2-5 | TRBV6-5 | many | NA | TGTGCCAGCAATAGGGCTGCTTCGCAAGAGACCCAGTACTTC | CASNRAASQETQYF
TRBJ2-7 | TRBV6-1 | NA | NA | TGTGCCAGCAGTGAAAGGGACCGGGGAGCCAAAAACACGCAGTACTTC | CASSERDRGAKNTQYF
TRBJ2-4 | TRBV10-1 | many | NA | TGCGCCAGCAGTGCAGGCTTCGGGGGCGCAGGAAACATTCAGTACTTC | CASSAGFGGAGNIQYF
TRBJ2-3 | TRBV30 | NA | TRBD1 | TGTGCCTGGAGTCGGCCAGGGGGCGTTAGCACAGATACGCAGTATTTT | CAWSRPGGVSTDTQYF
TRBJ2-3 | TRBV6-1 | medium-sized | TRBD2 | TGTGCCAGCAGTGAGGGGGGGGGTCTGGTGCAGTATTTT | CASSEGGGLVQYF
TRBJ2-6 | TRBV10-3 | NA | TRBD1 | TGTGCCGTTAAGACAGGGGGTTACTCTGGGGCCAACGTCCTGACTTTC | CAVKTGGYSGANVLTF
TRBJ2-7 | TRBV6-1 | NA | NA | TGTGCCAGCAGGGAGGGGGGACGATGGTCCTACGAGCAGTACTTC | CASREGGRWSYEQYF
TRBJ2-2 | TRBV7-2 | NA | TRBD2 | TGTGCCAGCAGCTTATCGGGGGGCACCGGGGAGCTGTTTTTT | CASSLSGGTGELFF